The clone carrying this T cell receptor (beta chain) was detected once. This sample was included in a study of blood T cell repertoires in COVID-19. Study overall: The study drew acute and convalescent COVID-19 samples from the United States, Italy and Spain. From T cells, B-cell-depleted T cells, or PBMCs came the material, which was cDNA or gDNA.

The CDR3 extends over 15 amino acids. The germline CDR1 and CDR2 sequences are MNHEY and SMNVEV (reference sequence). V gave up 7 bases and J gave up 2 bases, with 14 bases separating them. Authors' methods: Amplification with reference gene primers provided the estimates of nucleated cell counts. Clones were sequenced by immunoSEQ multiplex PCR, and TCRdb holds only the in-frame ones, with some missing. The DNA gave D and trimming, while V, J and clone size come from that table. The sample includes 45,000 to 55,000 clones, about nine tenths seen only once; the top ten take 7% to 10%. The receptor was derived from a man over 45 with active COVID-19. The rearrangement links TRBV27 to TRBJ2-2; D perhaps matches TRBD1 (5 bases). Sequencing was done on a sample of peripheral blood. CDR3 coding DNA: TGTGCCAGCAACACTGACAGATCAAACACCGGGGAGCTGTTTTTT. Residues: CASNTDRSNTGELFF.